This T cell receptor beta chain was observed in a study of PD-1 blockade in classical Hodgkin lymphoma. All the patients suffered relapse after autologous stem cell transplantation, and brentuximab vedotin exposure differed. The assay was immunoSEQ multiplex PCR, and TCRdb's table has in-frame clones only and misses some. The sample lists over 35,000 clones, 70% to 90% occurring once. The V end was cut by 2 bases, the J end by 6 bases, with 16 bases between. CDR1 and CDR2 (germline): SGHAT, FQNNGV. The CDR3 has 16 amino acids. The chain is built from TRBV11-2 and TRBJ2-2, with D maybe TRBD1 (6 bases). This sequence originates from a human donor with classical Hodgkin lymphoma. The source was peripheral blood mononuclear cells (PBMCs), collected before the second cycle of nivolumab. The CDR3 spells CASSLLRTVSSGELFF. As DNA, the CDR3 is TGTGCCAGCAGCTTACTTCGGACAGTATCGTCCGGGGAGCTGTTTTTT.